The sequence of this T cell receptor (beta chain) was determined in a study of T cell repertoires in cytomegalovirus infection. Study-wide background: A matching HLA type, together with CMV infection, was signaled by public TCR beta signatures.

Trimming removed 2 bases at V and 7 bases at J, with 9 bases between. The CDR3 loop spans 13 amino acids. With respect to this clonotype: Its cognate antigen is unknown.

Broader study findings: What dominated the ex vivo response were HLA-C-restricted CMV-specific TCR beta clonotypes.

Via MiXCR, TCRdb re-called the reads, giving one row per CDR3 protein. This table has about 400,000 distinct CDR3 sequences, around a sixth appearing once. This receptor was taken from a human donor in good health (CMV status not recorded). Some clones in this sample may be carry-over from other donors' samples. The sample consisted of PBMCs. V gene TRBV12-3 or TRBV12-4 combines with J gene TRBJ1-5; the D gene is possibly TRBD1 (5 bases). CDR3 sequence: CASSLNGGQPQHF. CDR3 coding DNA: TGTGCCAGCAGTTTAAATGGGGGGCAGCCCCAGCATTTT.